These 29 T cell receptor beta chains were sequenced from one sample in a study of cytomegalovirus exposure and HLA in healthy donors. PCR employed 60 Vbeta and 13 Jbeta primers. Assay: immunoSEQ multiplex PCR; the TCRdb copy retains only in-frame clones and omits some. The table has about 200,000 clones, 9.5% to 15% seen once. The specimen sequenced was PBMCs. All receptors come from a man over 45 in good health and CMV-seropositive.

The rearrangement uses TRBV6-1 and TRBJ2-2, with 7 positions matching TRBD1. Trimming at V came to 2 bases and at J to 6 bases, leaving 6 bases not matched to a gene. The CDR3 consists of 15 residues. The germline V gene encodes CDR1 MNHNS and CDR2 SASEGT. The CDR3 reads CASSERGPEAGELFF. The CDR3 DNA reads as TGTGCCAGCAGTGAAAGGGGGCCGGAGGCCGGGGAGCTGTTTTTT.

The rearrangement links TRBV6-5 to TRBJ2-5; 11 nucleotides line up with TRBD1. The CDR3 runs 16 residues. Germline V gene lookup returns CDR1 MNHEY and CDR2 SVGAGI. V was pared by 0 bases and J by 5 bases, with 5 bases of the junction left unmatched. CDR3 amino acids: CASSYSDRGRGETQYF. Here the CDR3 DNA reads TGTGCCAGCAGTTACTCGGACAGGGGGCGCGGGGAGACCCAGTACTTC.

This clone was picked up a small number of times. The rearrangement uses TRBV7-9 and TRBJ1-6; D is undetermined. V was cut by 3 bases and J by 5 bases, with 8 bases left in between. The length of the CDR3 is 14 residues. The germline CDR1 and CDR2 sequences are SEHNR and FQNEAQ (reference sequence). CDR3 amino acids: CASSFAGNNSPLHF. The DNA of the CDR3 is TGTGCCAGCAGCTTTGCCGGTAATAATTCACCCCTCCACTTT.

The chain combines TRBV7-2 with TRBJ2-5; 8 nucleotides align to TRBD2. The V segment lost 3 bases and the J segment 5 bases; nucleotides outside the gene matches: 5. This CDR3 region has 14 residues. The germline V gene encodes CDR1 SGHTA and CDR2 FQGNSA. The CDR3 sequence is CASSLRRGAETQYF. The CDR3 DNA follows: TGTGCCAGCAGCTTGCGGCGGGGGGCCGAGACCCAGTACTTC.

There are a few counts of this clone. The chain uses TRBV5-1 and TRBJ2-7, with TRBD1 matching over 11 bases. This CDR3 has 15 amino acids. Germline V lookup: CDR1 SGHRS, CDR2 YFSETQ. Germline trimming cut 4 bases from V and 6 bases from J; bases unmatched to any gene: 9. Here the CDR3 DNA reads TGCGCCAGCAGCGCCCTCGGGACAGGGGGAGGCGAGCAGTACTTC. Protein: CASSALGTGGGEQYF.

This clone was observed at least ten times. The chain combines TRBV5-6 with TRBJ2-3; D is unclear. V was shortened by 4 bases and J by 0 bases, with 9 bases between the two germline ends. Germline V lookup: CDR1 SGHDT, CDR2 YYEEEE. This CDR3 has 14 residues. The chain's CDR3 is CASSRIMSTDTQYF. CDR3 nucleotide sequence: TGTGCCAGCAGCCGTATAATGAGCACAGATACGCAGTATTTT.

Regarding this clone: Other DNA sequences in this specimen translate into the identical CDR3. This chain connects TRBV5-4 to TRBJ2-3; 10 bases are shared with TRBD2. The CDR3 length is 16 residues. After removal of 0 bases from V and 1 base from J, the junction contained 2 bases not matched to a gene. CDR1 and CDR2 from the germline V gene are SGHNT and YYREEE (reference sequence). This CDR3 is CASSLGLAGGTDTQYF. Here the CDR3 DNA reads TGTGCCAGCAGCTTGGGGCTAGCGGGGGGCACAGATACGCAGTATTTT.

This clone was found a few times. The chain carries TRBV6-1 and TRBJ2-5; D perhaps matches TRBD2 (7 bases). V was shortened by 4 bases and J by 1 base, with 10 bases between the two germline ends. Germline CDR1 MNHNS, CDR2 SASEGT. The CDR3 sequence is 14 residues long. CDR3 nucleotides: TGTGCCAGCAGTGGGGGGGGCGCCCAAGAGACCCAGTACTTC. It translates to CASSGGGAQETQYF.

The gene calls are TRBV27 and TRBJ2-3, with unresolved D. The CDR3 is 13 residues long. V was pared by 3 bases and J by 4 bases, with 8 bases between. The germline CDR1 and CDR2 sequences are MNHEY and SMNVEV (reference sequence). CDR3 residues: CASSLRLADTQYF. In DNA, the CDR3 is TGTGCCAGCAGTTTGAGGTTGGCAGATACGCAGTATTTT.

This clone was picked up a small number of times. This chain uses TRBV6-5 with TRBJ1-5; 7 nucleotides match TRBD1. The V gene's germline CDR1 is MNHEY and CDR2 SVGAGI. The CDR3 has 14 amino acids. The V gene end was trimmed by 6 bases and the J gene end by 3 bases; junction bases not matched to a gene: 5. CDR3 in amino acids: CASRRTGDNQPQHF. CDR3 nucleotide sequence: TGTGCCAGCAGACGAACAGGGGACAATCAGCCCCAGCATTTT.

This clone has just a few counts. V gene TRBV2 combines with J gene TRBJ1-1, with 9 bases identical to TRBD1. This CDR3 has 16 residues. V lost 2 bases, J lost 2 bases, and 6 bases stayed unmatched. Germline V CDR1 and CDR2: SNHLY, FYNNEI. CDR3 protein: CASSEYQQGANTEAFF. CDR3 DNA sequence: TGTGCCAGCAGTGAATATCAACAGGGGGCAAACACTGAAGCTTTCTTT.

The chain carries TRBV7-9 and TRBJ1-1; D is ambiguous. The V and J ends lost 5 bases and 1 base respectively, with 14 bases between them. The germline gives CDR1 SEHNR, CDR2 FQNEAQ (reference sequence). The length of the CDR3 is 15 residues. The CDR3 reads CASSPGYGPNTEAFF. The CDR3 DNA follows: TGTGCCAGCAGCCCGGGATACGGACCGAACACTGAAGCTTTCTTT.

This clone was recorded a few times. The chain joins TRBV6-1 to TRBJ1-2, with a possible D match to TRBD1 (5 bases). Germline V gives CDR1 MNHNS, CDR2 SASEGT. V lost 6 bases to trimming and J lost 8 bases, with 13 bases between them. CDR3 length equals 12 residues. The CDR3 sequence: CASRTEAWGYTF. The CDR3 bases are TGTGCCAGCAGGACAGAGGCCTGGGGCTACACCTTC.

In its sample, this clone was seen a few times. The chain uses TRBV5-1 and TRBJ1-1, with 8 bases aligning to TRBD1. This CDR3 region has 16 residues. V trimming: 0 bases; J trimming: 4 bases; junction bases outside the gene matches: 8. Germline V gene lookup returns CDR1 SGHRS and CDR2 YFSETQ. This chain's CDR3 is CASSLGQGAWGTEAFF. CDR3 DNA sequence: TGCGCCAGCAGCTTGGGTCAGGGGGCGTGGGGCACTGAAGCTTTCTTT.

The chain employs TRBV4-3 and TRBJ1-2; TRBD1 matches 9 bases. The CDR3 consists of 15 residues. Trimming at V came to 4 bases and at J to 6 bases, leaving 9 bases not matched to a gene. Looked up from germline, CDR1 is LGHNA and CDR2 is YSLEER. For the CDR3, the DNA is TGCGCCAGCAGCCCCCGGACAGGGGTTTCTAATGGCTACACCTTC. Translation: CASSPRTGVSNGYTF.

This clone was recorded a few times. The chain joins TRBV5-1 to TRBJ1-3; the match to TRBD1 covers 7 bases. Losses at the gene ends were 4 bases for V and 0 bases for J; bases not matched to a gene: 7. CDR1 is SGHRS and CDR2 is YFSETQ in the germline V gene. The CDR3 has 16 residues. The CDR3 sequence: CASSPRDRLSGNTIYF. The CDR3 nucleotides are TGCGCCAGCAGCCCCCGGGACAGACTCTCTGGAAACACCATATATTTT.

The chain combines TRBV19 with TRBJ1-2; 8 bases line up with TRBD1. Germline assignment: CDR1 LNHDA and CDR2 SQIVND (reference sequence). The CDR3 has 13 residues. V gave up 5 bases and J gave up 7 bases; unmatched junction bases: 6. DNA of the CDR3: TGTGCCAGTAGTCTCGGACAGGGACGTGGCTACACCTTC. This codes for CASSLGQGRGYTF.

The chain carries TRBV5-6 and TRBJ2-1; weak D call: TRBD1 (5 bases). Trimming shortened V by 4 bases and J by 4 bases, and 18 bases separated the two germline ends. Germline V gene sequence: CDR1 SGHDT, CDR2 YYEEEE. The CDR3 contains 16 residues. The CDR3 loop reads CASSRRVGRDYNEQFF. The CDR3 DNA follows: TGTGCCAGCAGCCGAAGAGTAGGCAGGGATTACAATGAGCAGTTCTTC.

The chain links TRBV5-6 to TRBJ2-3; a possible D gene is TRBD2 (5 bases). V was cut by 5 bases and J by 3 bases, with 16 bases left in between. This CDR3 comprises 15 residues. CDR1 and CDR2 from the germline V gene are SGHDT and YYEEEE. The CDR3 reads CASSILARWTDTQYF. The CDR3 nucleotides read TGTGCCAGCAGTATCCTAGCTCGGTGGACAGATACGCAGTATTTT.

The chain recombines TRBV4-3 with TRBJ2-2, with TRBD1 identical over 8 bases. V dropped 0 bases and J dropped 7; count of bases not matched to a gene: 1. The CDR3 is 14 amino acids. Per germline, CDR1 LGHNA and CDR2 YSLEER. CDR3 nucleotide sequence: TGCGCCAGCAGCCAAGAACAGGGGGTCGGGGAGCTGTTTTTT. Translating it yields CASSQEQGVGELFF.

This clone is medium-sized (0.01 to 0.1%) within its sample. V gene TRBV7-9 combines with J gene TRBJ2-7; 8 nucleotides align to TRBD1. Germline V gene lookup returns CDR1 SEHNR and CDR2 FQNEAQ (reference sequence). V lost 4 bases, J lost 3 bases, and 8 bases stayed unmatched. There are 15 residues in the CDR3. The DNA of the CDR3 is TGTGCCAGCAGCTCCGGGACAGGCGGATACTACGAGCAGTACTTC. Protein product: CASSSGTGGYYEQYF.

This clone has just a few counts. The chain employs TRBV11-2 and TRBJ1-1, with 7 nucleotides matching TRBD1. This CDR3 region has 15 residues. The V gene end was trimmed by 2 bases and the J gene end by 4 bases; junction bases not matched to a gene: 7. The germline gives CDR1 SGHAT, CDR2 FQNNGV. This CDR3 is CASSLMRGGVTEAFF. As DNA, the CDR3 is TGTGCCAGCAGCTTAATGCGAGGGGGCGTCACTGAAGCTTTCTTT.

This clone was counted only a few times. The V call is TRBV29-1, the J call TRBJ2-1, with D maybe TRBD1 (6 bases). This CDR3 contains 13 residues. V was shortened by 5 bases and J by 7 bases, with 15 bases between the two germline ends. Germline-derived CDR1 and CDR2 are SQVTM and ANQGSEA. CDR3 loop: CSVWGRGWNEQFF. CDR3 DNA: TGCAGCGTTTGGGGCAGGGGATGGAATGAGCAGTTCTTC.

This clone has only a few counts. The chain has TRBV6-5 and TRBJ1-1, with D possibly being TRBD1 (5 bases). The V gene lost 7 bases and the J gene lost 7 bases, with 16 bases spanning the gap. Germline V gives CDR1 MNHEY, CDR2 SVGAGI. This CDR3 region has 13 residues. The CDR3 region has the DNA TGTGCCAGCAAGCTGGGGCAGAACTATGAAGCTTTCTTT. It encodes CASKLGQNYEAFF.

The chain carries TRBV19 and TRBJ1-2; no firm D call. In germline, CDR1 is LNHDA, CDR2 SQIVND (reference sequence). The CDR3 is 13 residues long. Trimming took off 1 base at V and 4 bases at J, with 7 bases between the two ends. The CDR3 region is CASSIAEAYGYTF. The CDR3 bases are TGTGCCAGTAGTATAGCGGAGGCCTATGGCTACACCTTC.

This chain links TRBV6-1 with TRBJ2-5, with D possibly TRBD2 on 5 matching bases. Germline V gene sequence: CDR1 MNHNS, CDR2 SASEGT. The CDR3 sequence is 14 residues long. V was trimmed by 4 bases and J by 3 bases, leaving 12 bases between them. CDR3 coding DNA: TGTGCCAGCAGTGTTCTGACTACGAAAGAGACCCAGTACTTC. Translating it yields CASSVLTTKETQYF.

V and J are TRBV10-2 and TRBJ2-1; 12 bases agree with TRBD2. Germline assignment: CDR1 WSHSY and CDR2 SAAADI. The V gene end was trimmed by 6 bases and the J gene end by 7 bases; junction bases not matched to a gene: 4. The CDR3 spans 14 residues. Written as DNA, the CDR3 is TGCGCCAGCAGACTAGCGGGGGGCCCTAATGAGCAGTTCTTC. Translation gives CASRLAGGPNEQFF.

The chain couples TRBV11-3 to TRBJ1-1, with TRBD1 identical over 8 bases. This CDR3 contains 16 residues. Germline trimming cut 6 bases from V and 0 bases from J; bases unmatched to any gene: 9. Germline loops: CDR1 SGHNT, CDR2 YENEEA. The CDR3 DNA sequence: TGTGCCAGCAGGTTGGCAGGGGGCGCGATGAACACTGAAGCTTTCTTT. It codes for CASRLAGGAMNTEAFF.

This clone was counted a few times. This chain links TRBV5-1 with TRBJ2-2, with 9 bases aligning to TRBD1. The V and J ends lost 3 bases and 6 bases, in that order; junction bases with no gene match: 9. Germline V gene lookup returns CDR1 SGHRS and CDR2 YFSETQ. The CDR3 runs 16 residues. DNA for the CDR3: TGCGCCAGCAGCTCGGGACAGGGTAGTGTACCCGGGGAGCTGTTTTTT. Translating it yields CASSSGQGSVPGELFF.